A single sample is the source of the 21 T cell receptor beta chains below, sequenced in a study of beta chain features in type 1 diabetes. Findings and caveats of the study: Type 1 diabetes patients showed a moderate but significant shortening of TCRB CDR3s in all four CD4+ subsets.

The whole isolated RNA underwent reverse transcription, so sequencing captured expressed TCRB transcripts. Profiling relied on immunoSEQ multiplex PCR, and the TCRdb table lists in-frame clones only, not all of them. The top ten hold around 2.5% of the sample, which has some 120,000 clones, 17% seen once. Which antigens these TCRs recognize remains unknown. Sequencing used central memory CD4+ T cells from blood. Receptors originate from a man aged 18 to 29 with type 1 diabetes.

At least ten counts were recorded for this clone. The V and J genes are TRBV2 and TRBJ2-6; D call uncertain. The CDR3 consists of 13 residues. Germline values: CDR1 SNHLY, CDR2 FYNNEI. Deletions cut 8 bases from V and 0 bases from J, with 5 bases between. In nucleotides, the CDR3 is TGTGCCAGCTCCTACTCTGGGGCCAACGTCCTGACTTTC. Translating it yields CASSYSGANVLTF.

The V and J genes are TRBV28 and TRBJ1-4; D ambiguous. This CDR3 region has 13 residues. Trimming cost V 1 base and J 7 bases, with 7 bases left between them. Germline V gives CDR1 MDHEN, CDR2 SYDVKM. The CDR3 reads CASSLLAREKLFF. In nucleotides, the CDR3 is TGTGCCAGCAGTTTATTAGCCCGTGAAAAACTGTTTTTT.

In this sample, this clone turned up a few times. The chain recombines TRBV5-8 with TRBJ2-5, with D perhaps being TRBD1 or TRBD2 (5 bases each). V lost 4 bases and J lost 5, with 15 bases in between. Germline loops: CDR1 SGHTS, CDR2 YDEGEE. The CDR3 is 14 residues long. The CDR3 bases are TGTGCCAGCAGCCCAGGGAGTGTTTGGGAGACCCAGTACTTC. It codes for CASSPGSVWETQYF.

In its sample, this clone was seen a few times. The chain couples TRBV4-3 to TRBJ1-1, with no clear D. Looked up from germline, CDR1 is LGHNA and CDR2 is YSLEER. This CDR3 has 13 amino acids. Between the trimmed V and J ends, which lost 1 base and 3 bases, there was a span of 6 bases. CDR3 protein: CASSQGHYTEAFF. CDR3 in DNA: TGCGCCAGCAGCCAAGGGCACTACACTGAAGCTTTCTTT.

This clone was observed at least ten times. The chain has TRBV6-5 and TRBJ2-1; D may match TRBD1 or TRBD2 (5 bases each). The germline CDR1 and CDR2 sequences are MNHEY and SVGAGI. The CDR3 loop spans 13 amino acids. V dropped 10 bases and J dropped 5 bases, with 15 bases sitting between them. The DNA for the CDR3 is TGTGCCACAGTCGCGGTGGGACACAATGAGCAGTTCTTC. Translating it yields CATVAVGHNEQFF.

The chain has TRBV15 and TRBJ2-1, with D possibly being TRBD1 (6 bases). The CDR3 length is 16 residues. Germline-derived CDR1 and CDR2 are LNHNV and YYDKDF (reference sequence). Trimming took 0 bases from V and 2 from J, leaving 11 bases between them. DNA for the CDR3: TGTGCCACCAGCAGAGATAAGGGGGTCCCCTACAATGAGCAGTTCTTC. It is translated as CATSRDKGVPYNEQFF. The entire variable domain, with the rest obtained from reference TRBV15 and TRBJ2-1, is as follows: DAMVIQNPRYQVTQFGKPVTLSCSQTLNHNVMYWYQQKSSQAPKLLFHYYDKDFNNEADTPDNFQSRRPNTSFCFLDIRSPGLGDTAMYLCATSRDKGVPYNEQFFGPGTRLTVL.

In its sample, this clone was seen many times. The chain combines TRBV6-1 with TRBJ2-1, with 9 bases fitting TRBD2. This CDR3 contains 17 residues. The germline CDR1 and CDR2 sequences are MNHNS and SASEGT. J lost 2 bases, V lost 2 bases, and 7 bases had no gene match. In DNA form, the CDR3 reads TGTGCCAGCAGTGAACATAGCGGGAGTTCCGCCTACAATGAGCAGTTCTTC. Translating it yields CASSEHSGSSAYNEQFF.

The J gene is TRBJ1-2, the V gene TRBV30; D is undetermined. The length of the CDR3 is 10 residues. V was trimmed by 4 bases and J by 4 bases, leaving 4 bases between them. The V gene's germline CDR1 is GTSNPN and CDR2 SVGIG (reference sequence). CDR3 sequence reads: CAWTPYGYTF. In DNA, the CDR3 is TGTGCCTGGACCCCCTATGGCTACACCTTC.

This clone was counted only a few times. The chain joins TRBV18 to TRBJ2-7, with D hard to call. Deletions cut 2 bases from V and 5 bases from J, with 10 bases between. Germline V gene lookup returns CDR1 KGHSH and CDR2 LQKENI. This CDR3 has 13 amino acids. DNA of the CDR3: TGTGCCAGCTCACCATCACAATTCAACGAGCAGTACTTC. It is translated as CASSPSQFNEQYF.

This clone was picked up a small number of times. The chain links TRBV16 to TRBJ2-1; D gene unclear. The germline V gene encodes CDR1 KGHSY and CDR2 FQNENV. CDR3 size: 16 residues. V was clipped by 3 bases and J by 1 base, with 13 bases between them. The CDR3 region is CASSHIVARSYNEQFF. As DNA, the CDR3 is TGTGCCAGCAGCCATATCGTGGCTAGATCCTACAATGAGCAGTTCTTC.

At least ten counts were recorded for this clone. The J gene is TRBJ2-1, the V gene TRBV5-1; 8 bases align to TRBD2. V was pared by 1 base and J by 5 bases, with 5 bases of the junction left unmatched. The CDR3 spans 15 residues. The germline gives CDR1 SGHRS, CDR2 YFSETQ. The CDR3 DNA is TGCGCCAGCAGCTTGTACTCGGGAGGGAACAATGAGCAGTTCTTC. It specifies CASSLYSGGNNEQFF.

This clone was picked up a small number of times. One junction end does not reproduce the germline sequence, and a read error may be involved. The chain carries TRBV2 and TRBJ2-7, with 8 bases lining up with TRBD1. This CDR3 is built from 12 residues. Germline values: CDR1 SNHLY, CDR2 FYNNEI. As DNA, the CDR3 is TGTGCCAGCAGTGAGACGGGACAGGATTGGGACTTC. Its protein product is CASSETGQDWDF. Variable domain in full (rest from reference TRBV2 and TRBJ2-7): EPEVTQTPSHQVTQMGQEVILRCVPISNHLYFYWYRQILGQKVEFLVSFYNNEISEKSEIFDDQFSVERPDGSNFTLKIRSTKLEDSAMYFCASSETGQDWDFGPGTRLTVT.

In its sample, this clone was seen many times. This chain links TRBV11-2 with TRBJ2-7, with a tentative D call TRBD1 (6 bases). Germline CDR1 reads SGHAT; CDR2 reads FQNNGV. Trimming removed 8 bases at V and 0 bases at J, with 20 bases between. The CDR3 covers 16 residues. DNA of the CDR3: TGTGCCAGCCGAACTCTTGGGGGCCGTACCTCCTACGAGCAGTACTTC. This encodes CASRTLGGRTSYEQYF.

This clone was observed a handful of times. Written as DNA, the CDR3 is TGTGCCAGCAAGAGGGAGTATCTCACAGATACGCAGTATTTT. Its protein is CASKREYLTDTQYF. This chain links TRBV7-2 with TRBJ2-3; TRBD2 is a possible D gene (5 bases). Germline CDR1 reads SGHTA; CDR2 reads FQGNSA. The CDR3 covers 14 residues. V shed 7 bases and J shed 2 bases, with 13 bases lying between them.

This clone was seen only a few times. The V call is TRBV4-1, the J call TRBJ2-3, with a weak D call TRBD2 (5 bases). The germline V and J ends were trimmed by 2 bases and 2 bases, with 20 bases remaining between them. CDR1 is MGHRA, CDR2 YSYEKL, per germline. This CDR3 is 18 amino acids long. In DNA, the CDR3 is TGCGCCAGCAGCCAACGCCTCGGAAGGGAGAGGGTCACAGATACGCAGTATTTT. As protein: CASSQRLGRERVTDTQYF.

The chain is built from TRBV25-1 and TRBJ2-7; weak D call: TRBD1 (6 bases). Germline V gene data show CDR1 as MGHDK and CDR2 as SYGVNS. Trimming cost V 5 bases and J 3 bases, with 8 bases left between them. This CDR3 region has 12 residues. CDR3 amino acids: CASSLGGYEQYF. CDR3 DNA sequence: TGTGCCAGCAGTCTAGGGGGCTACGAGCAGTACTTC.

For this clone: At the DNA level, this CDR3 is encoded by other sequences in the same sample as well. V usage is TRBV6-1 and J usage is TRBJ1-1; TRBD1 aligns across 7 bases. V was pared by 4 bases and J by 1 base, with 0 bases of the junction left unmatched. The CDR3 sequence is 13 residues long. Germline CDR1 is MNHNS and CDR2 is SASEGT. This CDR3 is CASSGQGNTEAFF. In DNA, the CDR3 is TGTGCCAGCAGTGGACAGGGGAACACTGAAGCTTTCTTT.

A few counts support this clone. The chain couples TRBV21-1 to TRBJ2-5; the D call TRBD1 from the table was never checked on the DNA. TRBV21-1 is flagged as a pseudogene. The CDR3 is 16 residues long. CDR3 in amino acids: CASSKGWQGMGETQYF. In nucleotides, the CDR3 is TGTGCCAGCAGCAAAGGTTGGCAGGGGATGGGAGAGACCCAGTACTTC.

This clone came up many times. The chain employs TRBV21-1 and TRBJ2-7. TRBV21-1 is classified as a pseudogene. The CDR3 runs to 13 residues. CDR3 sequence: CASRGIRTYEQYF. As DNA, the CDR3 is TGTGCCAGCAGAGGTATACGAACCTACGAGCAGTACTTC.

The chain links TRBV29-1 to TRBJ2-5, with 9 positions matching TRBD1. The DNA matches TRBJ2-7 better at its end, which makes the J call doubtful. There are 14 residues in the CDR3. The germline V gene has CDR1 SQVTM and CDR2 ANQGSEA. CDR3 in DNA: TGCAGCGCTCTAGACAGGGGGGGCTCCTACGAGCAGTACTTC. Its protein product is CSALDRGGSYEQYF.

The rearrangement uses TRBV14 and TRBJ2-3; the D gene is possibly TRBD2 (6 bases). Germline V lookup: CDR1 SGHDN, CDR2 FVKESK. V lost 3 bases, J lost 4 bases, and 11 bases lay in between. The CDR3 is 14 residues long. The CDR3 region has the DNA TGTGCCAGCAGCCACGTACTAGCCCCAGATACGCAGTATTTT. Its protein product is CASSHVLAPDTQYF.